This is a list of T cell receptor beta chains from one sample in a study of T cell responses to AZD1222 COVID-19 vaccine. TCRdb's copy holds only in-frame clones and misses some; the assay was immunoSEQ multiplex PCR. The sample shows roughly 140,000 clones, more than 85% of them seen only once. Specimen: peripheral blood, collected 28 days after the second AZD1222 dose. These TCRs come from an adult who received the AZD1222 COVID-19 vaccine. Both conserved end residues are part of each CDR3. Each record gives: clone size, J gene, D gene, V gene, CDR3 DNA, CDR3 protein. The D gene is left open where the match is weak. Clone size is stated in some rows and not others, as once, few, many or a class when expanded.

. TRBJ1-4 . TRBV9 TGTGCCAGCAGCCCAGGGTCTAATGAAAAACTGTTTTTT CASSPGSNEKLFF
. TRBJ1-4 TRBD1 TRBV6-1 TGTGCCAGCAGTGATATAGACAGGGGGAATGAAAAACTGTTTTTT CASSDIDRGNEKLFF
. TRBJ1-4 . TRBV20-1 TGCAGTGCTAGTGTTGCAACTAATGAAAAACTGTTTTTT CSASVATNEKLFF
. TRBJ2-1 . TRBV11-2 TGTGCCAGCAGCCAAATCAATGAGCAGTTCTTC CASSQINEQFF
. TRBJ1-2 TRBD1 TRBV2 TGTGCCAACGTCCACTCAACAGGGGGCATAGGGTATGGCTACACCTTC CANVHSTGGIGYGYTF
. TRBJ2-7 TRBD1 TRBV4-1 TGCGCCAGCAGCCATGGACAGGGTTACGAGCAGTACTTC CASSHGQGYEQYF
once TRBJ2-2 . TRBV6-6 TGTGCCAGCAGTTCCGGCCGGGATCTAACCGGGGAGCTGTTTTTT CASSSGRDLTGELFF
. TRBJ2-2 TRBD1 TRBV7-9 TGTGCCAGCAGCTTACCCCAGGGGGTCCCCCCCGGGGAGCTGTTTTTT CASSLPQGVPPGELFF
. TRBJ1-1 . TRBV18 TGTGCCAGCTCACCATTCGAAACAGGGCCGGGGAACACTGAAGCTTTCTTT CASSPFETGPGNTEAFF
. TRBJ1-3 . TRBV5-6 TGTGCCAGCAGCTTGGAAATCGGGGCACTGAGGAACACCATATATTTT CASSLEIGALRNTIYF
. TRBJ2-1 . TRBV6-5 TGTGCCCGCGAGGAATCCAACAGCTCCTACAATGAGCAGTTCTTC CAREESNSSYNEQFF
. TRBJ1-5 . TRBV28 TGTGCCAGCAGGACAGAAATTTATAGCAATCAGCCCCAGCATTTT CASRTEIYSNQPQHF
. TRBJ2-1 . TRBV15 TGTGCCACCAGAAGAGGGGACGGGAGTTACAATGAGCAGTTCTTC CATRRGDGSYNEQFF
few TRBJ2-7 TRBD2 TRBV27 TGTGCCAGCAACCCCTCCGGGACTAGGATCTACGAGCAGTACTTC CASNPSGTRIYEQYF
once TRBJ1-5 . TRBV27 TGTGCCAGCAGTTTACGGGACAGCAATCAGCCCCAGCATTTT CASSLRDSNQPQHF
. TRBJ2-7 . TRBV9 TGTGCCAGCAGCCCCCAAGGGGCGGGATCGGGCGAGCAGTACTTC CASSPQGAGSGEQYF
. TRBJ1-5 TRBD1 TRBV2 TGTGCCAGCAGTGAACAGTCAGGGGGTAATCAGCCCCAGCATTTT CASSEQSGGNQPQHF
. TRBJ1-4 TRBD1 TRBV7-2 TGTGCCAGCAGCCGACAGGGCGGCGAAAAACTGTTTTTT CASSRQGGEKLFF
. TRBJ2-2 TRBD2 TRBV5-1 TGCGCCAGCAGCCCCGGTACTAGCGGGGACTACACCGGGGAGCTGTTTTTT CASSPGTSGDYTGELFF
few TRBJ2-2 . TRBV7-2 TGTGCCAGCAGCTTTACGTACACCGGGGAGCTGTTTTTT CASSFTYTGELFF
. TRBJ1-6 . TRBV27 TGTGCCAGCAGTTTATATCCGGGCCCATCACCCCTCCACTTT CASSLYPGPSPLHF
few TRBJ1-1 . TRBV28 TGTGCCAGCAGTTTATCCCAGCGCCGTGCTTTCTTT CASSLSQRRAFF
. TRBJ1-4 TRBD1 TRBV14 TGTGCCAGCAGCCAAGATCAGATAGTGGGACAGATTAATGAAAAACTGTTTTTT CASSQDQIVGQINEKLFF
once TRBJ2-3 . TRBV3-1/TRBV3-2 TGTGCCAGCAGCCAAGAACTGTCTACAGATACGCAGTATTTT CASSQELSTDTQYF
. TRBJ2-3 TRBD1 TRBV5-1 TGCGCCAGCAGCGTAGAGGGGGCGATTTTTACGCAGTATTTT CASSVEGAIFTQYF
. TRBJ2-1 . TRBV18 TGTGCCAGCTCGGCTTCGGGCTCCTACAATGAGCAGTTCTTC CASSASGSYNEQFF
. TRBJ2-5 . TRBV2 TGTGCCAGGGGGCCTCAAGAGACCCAGTACTTC CARGPQETQYF
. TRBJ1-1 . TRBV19 TGTGCCAGTAGTATATCGCGTGGGGGGGATCGGTGGACTGAAGCTTTCTTT CASSISRGGDRWTEAFF
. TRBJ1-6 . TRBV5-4 TGTGCCAGCAGCTTGGCCGCAGGGAGGGATTCACCCCTCCACTTT CASSLAAGRDSPLHF
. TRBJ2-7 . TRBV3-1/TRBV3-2 TGTGCCAGCAGCCAAGAACGAGCCTACGAGCAGTACTTC CASSQERAYEQYF
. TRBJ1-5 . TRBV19 TGTGCCAGTAGACTATCGAACCAGCCCCAGCATTTT CASRLSNQPQHF
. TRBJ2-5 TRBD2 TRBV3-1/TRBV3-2 TGTGCCAGCAGCCAAGGGTCTAGCGGCCGATACGCGACCCAGTACTTC CASSQGSSGRYATQYF
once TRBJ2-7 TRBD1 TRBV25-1 TGTGCCAGCGGGACGGGACAGGGGGCAAACGAGCAGTACTTC CASGTGQGANEQYF
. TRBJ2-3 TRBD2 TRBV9 TGTGCCAGCAGCCCGAGTAGGAGCGGGGCCAGCACAGATACGCAGTATTTT CASSPSRSGASTDTQYF
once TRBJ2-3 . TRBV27 TGTGCCAGCAGTTCATACACAGATACGCAGTATTTT CASSSYTDTQYF
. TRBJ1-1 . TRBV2 TGTGCCAGCAGTTCCCCCACTCGGGGCTTCAACACTGAAGCTTTCTTT CASSSPTRGFNTEAFF
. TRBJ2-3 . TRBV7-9 TGTGCCAGCAGCTTACCAGTCTTAGATACGCAGTATTTT CASSLPVLDTQYF
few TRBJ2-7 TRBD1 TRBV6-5 TGTGCCAGCAGTCGGGCGGACAGGGAAACCTACGAGCAGTACTTC CASSRADRETYEQYF
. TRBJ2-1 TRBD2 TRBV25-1 TGTGCCAGCCAGGCCCTCACTAGCGGGGGGACCACCTACAATGAGCAGTTCTTC CASQALTSGGTTYNEQFF
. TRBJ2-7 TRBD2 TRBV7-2 TGTGCCAGCAGCCCCACTAGCGTCTCCTACGAGCAGTACTTC CASSPTSVSYEQYF
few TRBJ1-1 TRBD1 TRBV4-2 TGTGCCAGCAGCCGGGCCCAAACAGGGGGGGCTGAAGCTTTCTTT CASSRAQTGGAEAFF
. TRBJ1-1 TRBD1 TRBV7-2 TGTGCCAGCAGCTCGTGGGGACAGCTGAACACTGAAGCTTTCTTT CASSSWGQLNTEAFF
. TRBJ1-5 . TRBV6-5 TGTGCCAGCAGTTACACCGGACAGAATAATCAGCCCCAGCATTTT CASSYTGQNNQPQHF
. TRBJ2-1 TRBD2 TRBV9 TGTGCCAGCAGCCCCCAGGCGACTAGCGACCTACTTCGGAATGAGCAGTTCTTC CASSPQATSDLLRNEQFF
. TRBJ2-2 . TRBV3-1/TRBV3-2 TGTGCCAGCAGCCAATGGAAAACTATTGCGAACACCGGGGAGCTGTTTTTT CASSQWKTIANTGELFF
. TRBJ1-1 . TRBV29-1 TGCAGCGCTTCGGAGAACACTGAAGCTTTCTTT CSASENTEAFF
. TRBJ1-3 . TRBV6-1 TGTGCCAGCAGTGCAGCGGACATAGGCTCTGGAAACACCATATATTTT CASSAADIGSGNTIYF
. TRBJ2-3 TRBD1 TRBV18 TGTGCCAGCTCACCCCTGCGAGGGGGCACCGATACGCAGTATTTT CASSPLRGGTDTQYF
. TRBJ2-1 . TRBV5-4 TGTGCCAGCAGCTTGACGAGGGGTGCGGTCAACAATGAGCAGTTCTTC CASSLTRGAVNNEQFF
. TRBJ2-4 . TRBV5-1 TGCGCCAGCAGCTTGGGGGTACCGAGGAACAAAAACATTCAGTACTTC CASSLGVPRNKNIQYF
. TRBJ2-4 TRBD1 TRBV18 TGTGCCAGCTCACCATTTACCCCGGGACAGGGGAGGATAAACATTCAGTACTTC CASSPFTPGQGRINIQYF
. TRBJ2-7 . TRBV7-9 TGTGCCAGCAGCCTTAACACTGGCTACGAGCAGTACTTC CASSLNTGYEQYF
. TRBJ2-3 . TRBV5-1 TGCGCCAGCAGCTTGGACCCCGAGGGGGTCACAGATACGCAGTATTTT CASSLDPEGVTDTQYF
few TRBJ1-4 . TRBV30 TGTGCCTGGAGTTCATGGACCTTCAATGAAAAACTGTTTTTT CAWSSWTFNEKLFF
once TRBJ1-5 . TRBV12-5 TGTGCTAGTGGTGGGGATAGCAATCAGCCCCAGCATTTT CASGGDSNQPQHF
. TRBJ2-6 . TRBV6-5 TGTGCCAGCAGTCCCCCGAGCTCTGGGGCCAACGTCCTGACTTTC CASSPPSSGANVLTF
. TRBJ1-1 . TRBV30 TGTGCCTGGAGTGTAGGTTTGCGGGCTTTCTTT CAWSVGLRAFF